These 5 T cell receptor beta chains came from one sample sequenced in a study of T cells in narcolepsy. Measured with immunoSEQ multiplex PCR; TCRdb has only the in-frame clones, and not every one. The sample holds around 30,000 clones, around 86% seen once. Sequencing used CD45RA- memory CD4+ T cells from PBMCs. The receptors shown here come from a human donor with narcolepsy.

This chain uses TRBV11-1 with TRBJ2-2; no clear D gene. The V end was cut by 2 bases, the J end by 4 bases, with 11 bases between. Germline V lookup: CDR1 SGHAT, CDR2 FQDESV (reference sequence). The CDR3 spans 15 residues. The CDR3 sequence is CASSLSHGITGELFF. The CDR3 DNA reads as TGTGCCAGCAGCTTATCCCACGGAATCACCGGGGAGCTGTTTTTT.

The chain carries TRBV19 and TRBJ2-7; TRBD1 might be the D (5 bases). CDR3 length: 17 residues. The germline V gene has CDR1 LNHDA and CDR2 SQIVND (reference sequence). Trimming shortened V by 3 bases and J by 3 bases, and 21 bases separated the two germline ends. CDR3 sequence (DNA): TGTGCCAGTAGTATTGGTTGGGCAGGGAACGGTAACTACGAGCAGTACTTC. Protein: CASSIGWAGNGNYEQYF.

The V and J genes are TRBV7-9 and TRBJ2-5; D is unclear. From germline, CDR1 is SEHNR and CDR2 FQNEAQ (reference sequence). Trimming took 6 bases from V and 5 from J, leaving 7 bases between them. The CDR3 has 11 residues. The CDR3 protein is CASRTLETQYF. CDR3 sequence (DNA): TGTGCCAGCAGAACTCTGGAGACCCAGTACTTC.

The J gene is TRBJ1-2, the V gene TRBV6-1, with D unclear. CDR3 size: 13 residues. Germline CDR1 MNHNS, CDR2 SASEGT. V was trimmed by 1 base and J by 6 bases, leaving 9 bases between them. The CDR3 nucleotides are TGTGCCAGCAGTGAAGAACGGGGTCATGGCTACACCTTC. It specifies CASSEERGHGYTF.

The chain uses TRBV6-1 and TRBJ1-2; D possibly corresponds to TRBD1 (5 bases). This CDR3 is 14 amino acids long. Per germline, CDR1 MNHNS and CDR2 SASEGT. The V gene lost 5 bases and the J gene lost 4 bases, with 14 bases spanning the gap. The CDR3 region is CASSQGEGGYGYTF. In DNA form, the CDR3 reads TGTGCCAGCAGTCAGGGTGAGGGCGGCTATGGCTACACCTTC.